This TCR beta chain was sequenced during a study of long-term antiretroviral therapy in people with HIV. Study-wide background: Collection of the earliest samples took place about a decade ahead of the 2015 immediate-ART recommendation. Points from the study as a whole: There were no data on ART adherence, viral resistance or therapy changes, a gap that limits inferences about post-ART repertoire changes. Post-treatment diversity went higher with ART but stayed below transplant donor controls. Collection spanned 2004 to 2017; ART regimens may be less effective than current ones.

Sequencing relied on immunoSEQ assay v3.0, run at survey level. Method: immunoSEQ multiplex PCR; TCRdb's copy keeps in-frame clones and lacks some. The table has tens of thousands of clones, around nine tenths seen once. With respect to this clone: Its specificity is not known.

The receptor comes from a man between 25 and 39 years old with HIV. The sequencing here drew on unsorted PBMCs, taken about 4.3 years after starting antiretroviral therapy.

The CDR3 bases are TGTGCCAGCAGCCTCGCTTGGGGGCGGCAAGAGACCCAGTACTTC. Protein: CASSLAWGRQETQYF. The chain uses TRBV11-2 and TRBJ2-5; a weak D match, TRBD1 (6 bases). The CDR3 runs 15 residues. Germline CDR1 SGHAT, CDR2 FQNNGV. The V and J ends lost 5 bases and 2 bases respectively, with 15 bases between them.